This TCR beta chain stems from a study of technical replicates of blood from a few donors. Sequencing was performed with immunoSEQ multiplex PCR; in TCRdb, only in-frame clones are kept and a portion is missing. This sample has tens of thousands of clones, with about 95% found just once. The sequence came from a human donor in good health. The sequencing input was T cells isolated from PBMCs.

CDR3 nucleotide sequence: TGTGCCAGCAGCTTAGGGCCGCCCTACAATGAGCAGTTCTTC. Translation gives CASSLGPPYNEQFF. The rearrangement joins TRBV7-3 to TRBJ2-1, with D unclear. V lost 2 bases, J lost 2 bases, and 7 bases lay in between. Germline V gene lookup returns CDR1 SGHTA and CDR2 FQGTGA. There are 14 residues in the CDR3. The whole variable domain, remainder taken from reference TRBV7-3 and TRBJ2-1, is GAGVSQTPSNKVTEKGKYVELRCDPISGHTALYWYRQSLGQGPEFLIYFQGTGAADDSGLPNDRFFAVRPEGSVSTLKIQRTERGDSAVYLCASSLGPPYNEQFFGPGTRLTVL.